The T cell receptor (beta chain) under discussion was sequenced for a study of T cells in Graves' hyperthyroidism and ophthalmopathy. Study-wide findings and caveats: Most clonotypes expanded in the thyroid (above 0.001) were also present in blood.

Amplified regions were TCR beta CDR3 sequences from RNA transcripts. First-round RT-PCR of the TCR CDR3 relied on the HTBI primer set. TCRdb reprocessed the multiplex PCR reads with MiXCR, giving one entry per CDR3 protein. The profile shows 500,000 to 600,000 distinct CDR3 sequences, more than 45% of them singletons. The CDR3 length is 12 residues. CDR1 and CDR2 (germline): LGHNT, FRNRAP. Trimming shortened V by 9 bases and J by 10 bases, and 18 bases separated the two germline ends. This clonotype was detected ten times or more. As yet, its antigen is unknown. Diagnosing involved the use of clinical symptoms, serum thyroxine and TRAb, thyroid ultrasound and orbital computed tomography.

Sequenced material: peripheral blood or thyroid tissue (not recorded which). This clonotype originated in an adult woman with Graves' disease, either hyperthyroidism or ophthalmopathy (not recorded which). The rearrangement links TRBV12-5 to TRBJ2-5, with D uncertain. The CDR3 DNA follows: TGTGCTAGAGGTAGGATGAGAGGTGACCAGTACTTC. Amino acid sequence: CARGRMRGDQYF.